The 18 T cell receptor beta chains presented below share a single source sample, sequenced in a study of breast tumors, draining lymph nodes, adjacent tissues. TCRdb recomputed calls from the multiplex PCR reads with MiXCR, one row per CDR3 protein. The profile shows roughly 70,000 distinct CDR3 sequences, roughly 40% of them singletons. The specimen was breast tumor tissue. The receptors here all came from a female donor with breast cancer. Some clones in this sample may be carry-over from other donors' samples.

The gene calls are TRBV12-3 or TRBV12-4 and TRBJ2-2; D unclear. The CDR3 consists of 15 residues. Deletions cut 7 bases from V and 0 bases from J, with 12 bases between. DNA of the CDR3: TGTGCCAGCACCGAAAGGGCCGCGAACACCGGGGAGCTGTTTTTT. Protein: CASTERAANTGELFF.

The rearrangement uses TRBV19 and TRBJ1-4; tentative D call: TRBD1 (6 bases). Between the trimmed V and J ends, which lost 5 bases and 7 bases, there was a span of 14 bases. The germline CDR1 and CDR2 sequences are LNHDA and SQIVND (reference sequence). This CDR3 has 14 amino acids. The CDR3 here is CASSSGAHGEKLFF. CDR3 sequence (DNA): TGTGCCAGTAGTTCAGGGGCGCACGGTGAAAAACTGTTTTTT.

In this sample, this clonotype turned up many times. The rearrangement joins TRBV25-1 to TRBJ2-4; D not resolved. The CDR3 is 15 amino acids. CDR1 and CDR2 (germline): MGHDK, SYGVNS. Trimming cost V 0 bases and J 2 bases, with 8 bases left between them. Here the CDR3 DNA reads TGTGCCAGCAGTGAATATGGGGAAACCAAAAACATTCAGTACTTC. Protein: CASSEYGETKNIQYF. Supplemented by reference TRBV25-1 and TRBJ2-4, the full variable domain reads EADIYQTPRYLVIGTGKKITLECSQTMGHDKMYWYQQDPGMELHLIHYSYGVNSTEKGDLSSESTVSRIRTEHFPLTLESARPSHTSQYLCASSEYGETKNIQYFGAGTRLSVL.

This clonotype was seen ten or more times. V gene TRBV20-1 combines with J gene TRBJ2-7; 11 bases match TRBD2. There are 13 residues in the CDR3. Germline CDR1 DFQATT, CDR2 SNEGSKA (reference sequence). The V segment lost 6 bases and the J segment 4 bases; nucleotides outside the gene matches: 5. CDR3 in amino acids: CSARTSGLYEQYF. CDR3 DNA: TGCAGTGCCCGGACTAGCGGGTTGTACGAGCAGTACTTC.

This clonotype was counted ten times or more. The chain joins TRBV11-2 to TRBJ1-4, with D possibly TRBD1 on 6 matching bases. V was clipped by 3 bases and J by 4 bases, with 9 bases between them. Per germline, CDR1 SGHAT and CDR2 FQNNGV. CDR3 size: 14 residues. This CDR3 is CASSFQGNNEKLFF. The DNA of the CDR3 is TGTGCCAGCAGCTTTCAGGGGAATAATGAAAAACTGTTTTTT. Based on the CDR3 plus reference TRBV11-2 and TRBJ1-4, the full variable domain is EAGVAQSPRYKIIEKRQSVAFWCNPISGHATLYWYQQILGQGPKLLIQFQNNGVVDDSQLPKDRFSAERLKGVDSTLKIQPAKLEDSAVYLCASSFQGNNEKLFFGSGTQLSVL.

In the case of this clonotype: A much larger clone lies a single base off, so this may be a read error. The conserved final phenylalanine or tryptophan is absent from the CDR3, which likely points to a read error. CDR3: CASSPRTSGFSYNEQFS. The CDR3 DNA reads TGTGCCAGCAGCCCGCGGACTAGCGGGTTCTCCTACAATGAGCAGTTCTCC. This chain uses TRBV3-1 with TRBJ2-1; 11 bases are shared with TRBD2. The germline V gene has CDR1 LGHDT and CDR2 YNNKEL (reference sequence). V was pared by 4 bases and J by 0 bases, with 5 bases of the junction left unmatched. This CDR3 region has 17 residues.

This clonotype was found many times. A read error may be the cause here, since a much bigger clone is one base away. This CDR3 is CASSGNNAQFF. CDR3 bases: TGTGCCAGCAGCGGCAACAATGCGCAGTTCTTC. The V call is TRBV5-6, the J call TRBJ2-1; no firm D call. The length of the CDR3 is 11 residues. CDR1 is SGHDT, CDR2 YYEEEE, per germline.

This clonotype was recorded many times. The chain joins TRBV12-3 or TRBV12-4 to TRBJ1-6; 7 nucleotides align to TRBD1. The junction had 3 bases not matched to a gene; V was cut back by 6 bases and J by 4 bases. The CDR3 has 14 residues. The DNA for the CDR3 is TGTGCCAGCAGCAGGGGGTGGTATAATTCACCCCTCCACTTT. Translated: CASSRGWYNSPLHF.

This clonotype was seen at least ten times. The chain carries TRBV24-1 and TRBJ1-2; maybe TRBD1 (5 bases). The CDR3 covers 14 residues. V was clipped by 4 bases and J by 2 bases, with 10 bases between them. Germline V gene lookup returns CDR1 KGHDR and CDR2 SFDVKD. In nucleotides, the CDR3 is TGTGCCACCAGTGACTCGACAGAGAACTATGGCTACACCTTC. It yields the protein CATSDSTENYGYTF.

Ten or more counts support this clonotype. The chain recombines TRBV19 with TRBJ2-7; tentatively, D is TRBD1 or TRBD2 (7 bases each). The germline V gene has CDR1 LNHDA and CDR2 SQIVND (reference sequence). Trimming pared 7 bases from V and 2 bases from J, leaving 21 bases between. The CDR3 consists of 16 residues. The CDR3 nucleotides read TGTGCCAGTACCATAGGGGGGGGACAGATCCCCTACGAGCAGTACTTC. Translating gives CASTIGGGQIPYEQYF.

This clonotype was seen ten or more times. CDR3 amino acids: CASSQVFGGASTDTQYF. The CDR3 nucleotides read TGCGCCAGCAGCCAAGTCTTCGGCGGGGCCAGCACAGATACGCAGTATTTT. The J gene is TRBJ2-3, the V gene TRBV4-1, with a possible D match to TRBD2 (6 bases). There are 17 residues in the CDR3. The V gene's germline CDR1 is MGHRA and CDR2 YSYEKL. Trimming took 1 base from V and 0 from J, leaving 14 bases between them.

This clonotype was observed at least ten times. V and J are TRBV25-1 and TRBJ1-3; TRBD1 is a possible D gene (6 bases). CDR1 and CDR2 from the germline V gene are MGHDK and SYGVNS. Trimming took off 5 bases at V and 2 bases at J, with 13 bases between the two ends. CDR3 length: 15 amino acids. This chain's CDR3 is CASSLGAVAGNTIYF. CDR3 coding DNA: TGTGCCAGCAGTCTGGGGGCCGTAGCTGGAAACACCATATATTTT.

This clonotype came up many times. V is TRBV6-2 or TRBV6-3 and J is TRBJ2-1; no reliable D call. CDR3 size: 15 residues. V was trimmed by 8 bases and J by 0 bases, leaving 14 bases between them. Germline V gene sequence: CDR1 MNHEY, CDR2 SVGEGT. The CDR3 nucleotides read TGTGCCAGCGCGAGGCCGCCAGCCTCCTACAATGAGCAGTTCTTC. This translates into CASARPPASYNEQFF.

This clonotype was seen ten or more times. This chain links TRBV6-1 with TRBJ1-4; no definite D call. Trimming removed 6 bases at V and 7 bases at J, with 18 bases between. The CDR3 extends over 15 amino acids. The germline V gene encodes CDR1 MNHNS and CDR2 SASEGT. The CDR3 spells CASRDRPGYIEKLFF. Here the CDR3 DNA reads TGTGCCAGCAGGGACCGGCCGGGTTACATTGAAAAACTGTTTTTT.

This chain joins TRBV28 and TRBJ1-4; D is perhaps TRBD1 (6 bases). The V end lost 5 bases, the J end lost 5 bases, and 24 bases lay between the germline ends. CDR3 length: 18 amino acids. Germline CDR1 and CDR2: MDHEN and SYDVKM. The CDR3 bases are TGTGCCAGCAGTCCCCCTCCGGGGAGAGGACAGAAGAATGAAAAACTGTTTTTT. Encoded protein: CASSPPPGRGQKNEKLFF.

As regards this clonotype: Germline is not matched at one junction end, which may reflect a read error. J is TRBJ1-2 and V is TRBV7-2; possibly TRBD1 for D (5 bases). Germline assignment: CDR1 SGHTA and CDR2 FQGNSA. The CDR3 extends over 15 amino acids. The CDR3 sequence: CASSHATVSPVGYPF. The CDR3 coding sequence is TGTGCCAGCAGTCACGCGACAGTTTCCCCGGTAGGCTACCCCTTC.

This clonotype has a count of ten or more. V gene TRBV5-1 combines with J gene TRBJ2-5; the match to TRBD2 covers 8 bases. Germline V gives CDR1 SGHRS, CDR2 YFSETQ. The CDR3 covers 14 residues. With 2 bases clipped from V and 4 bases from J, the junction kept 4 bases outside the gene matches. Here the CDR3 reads CASSFPGGGETQYF. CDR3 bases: TGCGCCAGCAGCTTCCCGGGGGGGGGAGAGACCCAGTACTTC.

CDR3 amino acids: CSATGPFRDTIYF. CDR3 DNA sequence: TGCAGTGCCACAGGACCCTTCCGGGACACCATATATTTT. The chain links TRBV20-1 to TRBJ1-3, with D possibly being TRBD1 (5 bases). V was shortened by 6 bases and J by 8 bases, with 17 bases between the two germline ends. The V gene's germline CDR1 is DFQATT and CDR2 SNEGSKA (reference sequence). The CDR3 covers 13 residues.